This TCR beta chain was captured by sequencing in a study of shared clonotypes between healthy human individuals. Sequenced by immunoSEQ multiplex PCR; TCRdb stores in-frame clones only, minus some. The sample consists of roughly 700,000 clones, 90% of them appearing once. The CDR3 consists of 13 residues. Germline loops: CDR1 MNHEY, CDR2 SMNVEV (reference sequence). V dropped 3 bases and J dropped 0 bases, with 2 bases sitting between them. Sequenced sample: memory CD8+ T cells from PBMCs. Stated subset: CD45RO+ cells pooled with CCR7-negative TemRA cells. J is TRBJ1-4 and V is TRBV27, with unresolved D. The TCR was taken from a man aged 18-30 years in good health. Some clones in this sample may be carry-over from other donors' samples. This CDR3 is CASSFSTNEKLFF. CDR3 sequence (DNA): TGTGCCAGCAGTTTTTCAACTAATGAAAAACTGTTTTTT.